The 10 T cell receptor beta chains below were found in one sample sequenced in a study of T cells in Graves' hyperthyroidism and ophthalmopathy. Amplification targeted TCR beta CDR3 regions from RNA transcripts. An initial round of RT-PCR targeting the TCR CDR3 relied on the HTBI primer set. TCRdb ran MiXCR on the multiplex PCR reads and lists one entry per CDR3 protein. This table has approximately 620,000 distinct CDR3 sequences, more than 15% appearing once. Sequenced material: blood. These TCRs come from a woman in her thirties or forties with Graves' ophthalmopathy.

The chain employs TRBV19 and TRBJ1-5; D is ambiguous. V was trimmed by 5 bases and J by 0 bases, leaving 11 bases between them. CDR1 is LNHDA and CDR2 is SQIVND in the germline V gene (reference sequence). The CDR3 sequence is 15 residues long. The chain's CDR3 is CASSVRANSNQPQHF. The CDR3 nucleotides read TGTGCCAGTAGTGTCCGCGCTAATAGCAATCAGCCCCAGCATTTT.

This clonotype occurred many times. CDR3 DNA: TGTGCCAGCAGTGGCCGCGCCAGCACAGATACGCAGTATTTT. Its translation is CASSGRASTDTQYF. J is TRBJ2-3 and V is TRBV2; D not resolved. Germline V CDR1 and CDR2: SNHLY, FYNNEI. The CDR3 consists of 14 residues. V was shortened by 4 bases and J by 0 bases, with 8 bases between the two germline ends.

This clonotype was seen ten or more times. J is TRBJ2-3 and V is TRBV11-3; D is tentatively TRBD1 or TRBD2 (5 bases each). This CDR3 contains 12 residues. Looked up from germline, CDR1 is SGHNT and CDR2 is YENEEA. Trimming took off 3 bases at V and 11 bases at J, with 12 bases between the two ends. CDR3 sequence: CASSLAGAVQYF. CDR3 in DNA: TGTGCCAGCAGCTTGGCCGGGGCCGTGCAGTATTTT.

This clonotype was found a few times. V usage is TRBV2 and J usage is TRBJ1-6, with D maybe TRBD1 (5 bases). The germline gives CDR1 SNHLY, CDR2 FYNNEI. The CDR3 runs to 13 residues. The ends were cut back, 7 bases at V and 8 bases at J, with 12 bases in the middle. The CDR3 coding sequence is TGTGCCAGCACTCCCGGGGACTATTCACCCCTCCACTTT. Amino acid sequence: CASTPGDYSPLHF.

The gene calls are TRBV24-1 and TRBJ2-7; D is unclear. Germline loops: CDR1 KGHDR, CDR2 SFDVKD. The germline V and J ends were trimmed by 2 bases and 7 bases, with 17 bases remaining between them. The CDR3 has 15 amino acids. As DNA, the CDR3 is TGTGCCACCAGTGATTCGCGGCGAAACCGTCATGAGCAGTACTTC. As protein: CATSDSRRNRHEQYF.

This clonotype was seen just once. This sequence joins TRBV4-1 and TRBJ2-7; D is perhaps TRBD2 (5 bases). The germline gives CDR1 MGHRA, CDR2 YSYEKL. V dropped 0 bases and J dropped 5 bases, with 11 bases sitting between them. The CDR3 loop spans 14 amino acids. The CDR3 DNA sequence: TGCGCCAGCAGCCAAGATTGGCGGGTAAACGAGCAGTACTTC. Translating gives CASSQDWRVNEQYF.

A word on this clonotype: A much larger clonotype is one base distant, so this may be a read error. V gene TRBV2 combines with J gene TRBJ2-2; 8 bases align to TRBD1. CDR3 size: 13 residues. Germline V CDR1 and CDR2: SNHLY, FYNNEI. CDR3 nucleotide sequence: TGTGTCGGCCGACAGGGGCGCGCCGGGGAGCTGTTTTTT. It is translated as CVGRQGRAGELFF.

There are many counts of this clonotype. The chain combines TRBV3-1 with TRBJ1-1, with D tentatively TRBD1 (6 bases). V dropped 1 base and J dropped 10 bases, with 13 bases sitting between them. The V gene's germline CDR1 is LGHDT and CDR2 YNNKEL (reference sequence). The CDR3 covers 13 residues. CDR3 sequence reads: CASSQVDSFRAFF. The CDR3 nucleotides read TGTGCCAGCAGCCAAGTGGACAGCTTTAGAGCTTTCTTT.

The chain uses TRBV2 and TRBJ1-3, with D possibly TRBD1 on 5 matching bases. Trimming cost V 7 bases and J 0 bases, with 19 bases left between them. Germline CDR1 is SNHLY and CDR2 is FYNNEI. The CDR3 length is 17 residues. The CDR3 bases are TGTGCCAGCACCGGGCAGGGTATTTTCTCCTCTGGAAACACCATATATTTT. Its translation is CASTGQGIFSSGNTIYF.

The table lists this clonotype with many counts. The CDR3 loop is CSAPPGGYTF. The CDR3 DNA reads as TGCAGTGCTCCTCCAGGCGGCTACACCTTC. This rearrangement joins TRBV20-1 to TRBJ1-2; D unclear. Germline V gene data show CDR1 as DFQATT and CDR2 as SNEGSKA (reference sequence). CDR3 length: 10 residues. Trimming removed 5 bases from V and 8 bases from J, with 9 bases in between.